This TCR beta chain is drawn from a study of blood T cell dynamics during melanoma immunotherapy. Time point meaning: week 3, after first cycle of checkpoint inhibitor. Blood was drawn before treatment and at week 3 after checkpoint blockade. CDR3 length equals 15 residues. CDR1 is SGHKS and CDR2 is YYEKEE in the germline V gene (reference sequence). The V and J ends lost 0 bases and 3 bases respectively, with 11 bases between them. This clone was seen once. Some clones are missing from TCRdb's copy, which holds only in-frame ones; the method was immunoSEQ multiplex PCR. The data contain approximately 7,000 clones, 70% to 90% of them seen just once; the ten biggest clones take up 25% to 35%.

This specimen was blood, taken from a patient treated with checkpoint blockade. The rearrangement uses TRBV5-5 and TRBJ2-3; D uncertain. This clonotype was sampled from a human donor with melanoma. Some clones in this sample may be carry-over from other donors' samples. The CDR3 loop reads CASSLGRAITDTQYF. In nucleotides, the CDR3 is TGTGCCAGCAGCTTGGGGAGAGCTATAACAGATACGCAGTATTTT. Together with reference TRBV5-5 and TRBJ2-3, the CDR3 gives the full variable domain: DAGVTQSPTHLIKTRGQQVTLRCSPISGHKSVSWYQQVLGQGPQFIFQYYEKEERGRGNFPDRFSARQFPNYSSELNVNALLLGDSALYLCASSLGRAITDTQYFGPGTRLTVL.